The entry that follows covers one T cell receptor beta chain sequence. The sample originates from a study of blood T cell repertoires in COVID-19. Study context: PBMCs, B-cell-depleted T cells, or T cells provided the cDNA or gDNA that made up the material.

Symptom resolution, clearance, or two negative PCRs marked the recovered donors of Cohort 3. Per the original methods: Using reference gene primer amplification, nucleated cell counts were estimated. Here immunoSEQ multiplex PCR was the method, and the copy in TCRdb shows in-frame clones only, minus some. D and trimming were read from the DNA, whereas the V and J calls and clone size are those reported in that table. The sample lists about 190,000 clones; approximately 84% were seen once. Germline lookup yields CDR1 SNHLY and CDR2 FYNNEI. The CDR3 length is 14 residues. Trimming removed 8 bases at V and 1 base at J, with 14 bases between.

The V call is TRBV2, the J call TRBJ2-5; no clear D gene. The sample consisted of PBMCs or T cells enriched from blood (not recorded which). This TCR came from a woman aged 25-40 years who had recovered from COVID-19. The CDR3 DNA sequence: TGTGCCAGCTCCTTCCTCGCGTCCCAAGAGACCCAGTACTTC. This encodes CASSFLASQETQYF. Drawing the rest from reference TRBV2 and TRBJ2-5, the complete variable domain is EPEVTQTPSHQVTQMGQEVILRCVPISNHLYFYWYRQILGQKVEFLVSFYNNEISEKSEIFDDQFSVERPDGSNFTLKIRSTKLEDSAMYFCASSFLASQETQYFGPGTRLLVL.